This T cell receptor (beta chain) is drawn from a study of blood T cell repertoires in COVID-19. Study-wide background: Spain, Italy and the United States supplied samples that represented acute and convalescent COVID-19. PBMCs, B-cell-depleted T cells, or T cells were the source of the cDNA or gDNA that made up the material.

Authors' analysis steps: Reference gene primer amplification gave estimated nucleated cell counts. Sequencing used immunoSEQ multiplex PCR; TCRdb keeps in-frame clones, though not all of them. V and J calls plus clone size are reproduced from that table; the DNA served to infer D and trimming. The table shows around 97,000 clones, with about 86% occurring only once. Germline CDR1 and CDR2: MNHNY and SVGAGI (reference sequence). V lost 2 bases, J lost 2 bases, and 3 bases lay in between. The CDR3 is 12 residues long. The sample consisted of peripheral blood. This TCR came from a human donor in a cohort sampled during active COVID-19. The chain carries TRBV6-6 and TRBJ1-2; D call uncertain. CDR3 nucleotide sequence: TGTGCCAGCAGTTACGGCAACTATGGCTACACCTTC. Amino acids: CASSYGNYGYTF.